The next 12 T cell receptor beta chains were all read from a single sample in a study of shared clonotypes between healthy human individuals. Measured with immunoSEQ multiplex PCR; TCRdb has only the in-frame clones, and not every one. The sample has around 700,000 clones, roughly 70% seen once. The specimen sequenced was memory CD4+ T cells sorted from blood. This sample's subset: CD45RA-negative fraction. Receptors were obtained from a woman aged 25 to 39 in good health.

The rearrangement joins TRBV5-1 to TRBJ1-3, with 8 bases aligning to TRBD1. J gave up 6 bases and V 1 base, and 6 bases lay outside the gene matches. The CDR3 totals 15 residues. Germline V gives CDR1 SGHRS, CDR2 YFSETQ. CDR3: CASSLRTGYENTIYF. CDR3 DNA sequence: TGCGCCAGCAGCTTGCGGACAGGGTACGAAAACACCATATATTTT.

This clone appeared once. A much larger clone differs from this one at a single base, so this may be a read error. The DNA of the CDR3 is TGTGCCAGCAGCACCGGACAGGGGGCAGATACGCAGTATTTT. Protein product: CASSTGQGADTQYF. V and J are TRBV7-9 and TRBJ2-3; TRBD1 matches at 10 bases. Per germline, CDR1 SEHNR and CDR2 FQNEAQ (reference sequence). The CDR3 consists of 14 residues. V was pared by 5 bases and J by 4 bases, with 3 bases of the junction left unmatched.

V gene TRBV4-1 combines with J gene TRBJ2-4, with D hard to call. CDR3 size: 13 residues. Germline V gene sequence: CDR1 MGHRA, CDR2 YSYEKL. Trimming pared 1 base from V and 6 bases from J, leaving 7 bases between. In DNA form, the CDR3 reads TGCGCCAGCAGCCAAGTGGCGAGAAACATTCAGTACTTC. It yields the protein CASSQVARNIQYF.

Concerning this clone: This sample includes further DNA sequences coding for the same CDR3. This sequence joins TRBV13 and TRBJ2-1; D unresolved. CDR1 is PRHDT, CDR2 FYEKMQ, per germline (reference sequence). The CDR3 extends over 11 amino acids. Trimming took 3 bases from V and 9 from J, leaving 6 bases between them. This CDR3 is CASSLLGEQFF. The DNA of the CDR3 is TGTGCCAGCAGCTTGCTGGGTGAGCAGTTCTTC.

This clone was counted a single time. The rearrangement uses TRBV28 and TRBJ1-2; D is undetermined. The ends were cut back, 6 bases at V and 5 bases at J, with 7 bases in the middle. CDR1 and CDR2 (germline): MDHEN, SYDVKM. This CDR3 is built from 11 residues. CDR3 region: CASRDLYGYTF. Written as DNA, the CDR3 is TGTGCCAGCAGAGACCTGTATGGCTACACCTTC.

The J gene is TRBJ2-3, the V gene TRBV27; 11 positions match TRBD2. V lost 2 bases to trimming and J lost 4 bases; unmatched junction nucleotides: 5. CDR3 length: 16 residues. Germline V CDR1 and CDR2: MNHEY, SMNVEV (reference sequence). The CDR3 bases are TGTGCCAGCAGTTTACTGACTAGCGGGACCCCAGATACGCAGTATTTT. Protein sequence: CASSLLTSGTPDTQYF.

The genes are TRBV15 and TRBJ2-5, with D perhaps matching TRBD1 or TRBD2 (5 bases each). CDR3 length: 15 amino acids. Deletions cut 0 bases from V and 5 bases from J, with 13 bases between. Germline assignment: CDR1 LNHNV and CDR2 YYDKDF (reference sequence). This CDR3 is CATSRDLTEGETQYF. The CDR3 region has the DNA TGTGCCACCAGCAGAGATCTGACAGAGGGGGAGACCCAGTACTTC.

On this clone itself: This CDR3 is also generated by other DNA sequences in the sample. The rearrangement joins TRBV29-1 to TRBJ2-5; possibly TRBD1 or TRBD2 for D (6 bases each). V gave up 3 bases and J gave up 4 bases, with 9 bases separating them. CDR1 is SQVTM and CDR2 is ANQGSEA in the germline V gene. The CDR3 is 12 amino acids. The CDR3 nucleotides read TGCAGCGTTGACAGGGGAGGAGAGACCCAGTACTTC. It encodes CSVDRGGETQYF.

The V and J genes are TRBV29-1 and TRBJ2-7; TRBD1 matches 7 bases. Per germline, CDR1 SQVTM and CDR2 ANQGSEA. This CDR3 is built from 15 residues. The V gene end was trimmed by 2 bases and the J gene end by 2 bases; junction bases not matched to a gene: 9. CDR3 residues: CSVEWYGRGTYEQYF. As DNA, the CDR3 is TGCAGCGTTGAATGGTATGGCAGGGGGACCTACGAGCAGTACTTC.

The chain links TRBV29-1 to TRBJ2-1; 8 bases fit TRBD2. The CDR3 is 16 residues long. CDR1 and CDR2 (germline): SQVTM, ANQGSEA. After removal of 7 bases from V and 3 bases from J, the junction contained 14 bases not matched to a gene. CDR3 region: CSAYPLSGNLYNEQFF. The CDR3 DNA reads as TGCAGCGCCTACCCCCTTAGCGGGAACCTCTACAATGAGCAGTTCTTC.

This chain uses TRBV27 with TRBJ2-1; TRBD2 matches 9 bases. CDR1 is MNHEY and CDR2 is SMNVEV in the germline V gene (reference sequence). This CDR3 comprises 16 residues. Losses at the gene ends were 8 bases for V and 10 bases for J; bases not matched to a gene: 18. CDR3: CASLLRASGIGGEQFF. The CDR3 DNA reads TGTGCCAGCCTACTTAGGGCTAGCGGGATTGGAGGGGAGCAGTTCTTC.

The CDR3: CASSWYTYEQYF. In nucleotides, the CDR3 is TGTGCCAGCAGCTGGTACACCTACGAGCAGTACTTC. V gene TRBV28 combines with J gene TRBJ2-7; D is unclear. Germline V gives CDR1 MDHEN, CDR2 SYDVKM. The germline V and J ends were trimmed by 6 bases and 2 bases, with 8 bases remaining between them. CDR3 length equals 12 residues.